This T cell receptor beta chain comes out of a study of blood T cell repertoires in COVID-19. On the study more broadly: Sources were T cells, B-cell-depleted T cells, or PBMCs; the material itself was cDNA or gDNA.

The protocol was immunoSEQ multiplex PCR, while the TCRdb copy is restricted to in-frame clones and leaves out a portion. The table records around 65,000 clones, 82% of them present only once. The trim removed 6 bases at V and 4 bases at J, leaving 3 bases unmatched. The germline CDR1 and CDR2 sequences are MNHEY and SMNVEV (reference sequence). The CDR3 is 13 amino acids. Sequencing was done on a sample of peripheral blood. The receptor was isolated from a human donor in a cohort sampled during active COVID-19. This rearrangement joins TRBV27 to TRBJ2-3; 8 nucleotides align to TRBD1. CDR3 protein: CASREQGADTQYF. The CDR3 nucleotides read TGTGCCAGCAGAGAACAGGGGGCAGATACGCAGTATTTT.